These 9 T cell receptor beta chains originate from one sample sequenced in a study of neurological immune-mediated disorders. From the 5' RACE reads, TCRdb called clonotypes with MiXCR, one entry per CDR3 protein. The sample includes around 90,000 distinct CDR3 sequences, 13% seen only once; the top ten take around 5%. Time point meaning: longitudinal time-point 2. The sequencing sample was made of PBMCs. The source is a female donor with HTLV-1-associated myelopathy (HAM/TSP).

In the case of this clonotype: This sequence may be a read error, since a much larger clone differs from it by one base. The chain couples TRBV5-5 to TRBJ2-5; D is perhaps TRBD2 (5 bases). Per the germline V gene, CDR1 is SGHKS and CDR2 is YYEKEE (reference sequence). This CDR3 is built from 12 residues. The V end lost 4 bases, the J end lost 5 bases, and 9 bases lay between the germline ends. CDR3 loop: CASSGSHETQYF. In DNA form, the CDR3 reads TGTGCCAGCAGCGGGAGTCATGAGACCCAGTACTTC.

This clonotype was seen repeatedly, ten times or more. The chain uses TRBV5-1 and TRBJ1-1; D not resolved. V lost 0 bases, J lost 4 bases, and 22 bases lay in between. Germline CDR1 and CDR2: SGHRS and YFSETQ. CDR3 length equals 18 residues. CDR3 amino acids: CASSLGVNFKSLGTEAFF. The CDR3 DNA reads TGCGCCAGCAGCTTGGGCGTCAATTTTAAATCCCTGGGCACTGAAGCTTTCTTT.

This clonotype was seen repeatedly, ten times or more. For the CDR3, the DNA is TGTGCCAGCAGTTTGAGGCTGGGTGAGCAGTTCTTC. It yields the protein CASSLRLGEQFF. The chain joins TRBV28 to TRBJ2-1; no clear D gene. The CDR3 sequence is 12 residues long. Germline V CDR1 and CDR2: MDHEN, SYDVKM. The V gene lost 3 bases and the J gene lost 9 bases, with 9 bases spanning the gap.

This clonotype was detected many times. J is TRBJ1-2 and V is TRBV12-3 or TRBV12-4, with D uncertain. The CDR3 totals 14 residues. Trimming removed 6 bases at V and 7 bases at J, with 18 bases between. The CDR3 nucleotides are TGTGCCAGCAGATCGCTGAGGAGCCGCGGTGGCTACACCTTC. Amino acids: CASRSLRSRGGYTF.

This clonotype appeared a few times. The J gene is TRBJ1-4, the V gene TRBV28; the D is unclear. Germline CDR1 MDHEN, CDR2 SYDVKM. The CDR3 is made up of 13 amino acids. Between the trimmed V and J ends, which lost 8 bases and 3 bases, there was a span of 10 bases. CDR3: CASGREPNEKLFF. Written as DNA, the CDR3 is TGTGCCAGCGGAAGGGAGCCTAATGAAAAACTGTTTTTT.

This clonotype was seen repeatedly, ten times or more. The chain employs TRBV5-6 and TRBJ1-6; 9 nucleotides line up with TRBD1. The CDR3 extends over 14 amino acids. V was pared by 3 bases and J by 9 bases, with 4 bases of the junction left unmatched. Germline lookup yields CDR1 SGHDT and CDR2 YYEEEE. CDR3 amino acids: CASSYDRGSSPLHF. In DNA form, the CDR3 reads TGTGCCAGCAGCTACGACAGGGGGAGTTCACCCCTCCACTTT. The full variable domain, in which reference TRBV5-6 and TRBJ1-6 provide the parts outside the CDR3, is DAGVTQSPTHLIKTRGQQVTLRCSPKSGHDTVSWYQQALGQGPQFIFQYYEEEERQRGNFPDRFSGHQFPNYSSELNVNALLLGDSALYLCASSYDRGSSPLHFGNGTRLTVT.

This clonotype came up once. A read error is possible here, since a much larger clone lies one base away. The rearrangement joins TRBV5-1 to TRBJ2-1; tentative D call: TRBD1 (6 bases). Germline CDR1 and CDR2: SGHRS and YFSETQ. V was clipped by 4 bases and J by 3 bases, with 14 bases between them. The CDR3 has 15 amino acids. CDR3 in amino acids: CASSSEGGYYNEQFF. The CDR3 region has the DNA TGCGCCAGCAGCAGTGAAGGGGGATACTACAATGAGCAGTTCTTC.

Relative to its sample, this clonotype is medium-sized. CDR3 sequence reads: CASSLTSTGELFF. CDR3 DNA: TGTGCCAGCAGCCTAACAAGCACCGGGGAGCTGTTTTTT. V usage is TRBV4-2 and J usage is TRBJ2-2; D unclear. The CDR3 extends over 13 amino acids. Germline V gives CDR1 LGHNA, CDR2 YNFKEQ. Trimming cost V 4 bases and J 4 bases, with 7 bases left between them.

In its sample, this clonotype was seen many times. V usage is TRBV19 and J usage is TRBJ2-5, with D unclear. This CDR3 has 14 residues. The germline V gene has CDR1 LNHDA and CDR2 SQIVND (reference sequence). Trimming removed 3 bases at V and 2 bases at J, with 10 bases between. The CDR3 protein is CASSIVPLQETQYF. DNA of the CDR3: TGTGCCAGTAGTATTGTGCCGCTACAAGAGACCCAGTACTTC.